The text below deals with one T cell receptor (beta chain). Additional DNA sequences in this sample encode the identical CDR3. This specimen belongs to a study of shared clonotypes between healthy human individuals. Genomic DNA, for the unsorted samples, came from 80 million to 100 million PBMCs. For every subset, genomic DNA was evenly distributed across several immunoSEQ plates. The unsorted PBMC replicate PCRs were performed with about 0.3 ug DNA, 25,000 to 30,000 T cell genomes. Some clones are missing from TCRdb's copy, which holds only in-frame ones; the method was immunoSEQ multiplex PCR. The sample consists of more than 400,000 clones, around 73% of them appearing once. The CDR3 contains 14 residues. The ends were cut back, 0 bases at V and 5 bases at J, with 8 bases in the middle. Germline values: CDR1 LGHNA, CDR2 YSLEER.

The material sequenced was PBMCs. This receptor was identified in a woman in her thirties or forties in good health. Some clones in this sample may be carry-over from other donors' samples. The rearrangement links TRBV4-3 to TRBJ2-1; D ambiguous. This chain's CDR3 is CASSQDRANNEQFF. The CDR3 coding sequence is TGCGCCAGCAGCCAAGATCGGGCGAACAATGAGCAGTTCTTC.